The 26 T cell receptor beta chains reported below all come from one sample, sequenced in a study of regulatory T cells in long-lasting Graves disease. Time point of the sample: newly diagnosed GD, antithyroid drugs for less than 3 months. Extracted RNA from PBMCs served as the source of the TCR library. To make TCR beta libraries, researchers used iRepertoire HTBI primers and Arm-PCR of CDR3 regions. TCRdb called the multiplex PCR reads again in MiXCR, with one record for every CDR3 protein. The table includes about 370,000 distinct CDR3 sequences, roughly a sixth detected once. The sequencing here drew on peripheral blood mononuclear cells (PBMCs), taken at new diagnosis, from a patient treated with antithyroid drugs. All receptors come from a female donor with Graves disease.

This clonotype showed up just a few times. The J gene is TRBJ2-7, the V gene TRBV5-1; D gene uncertain. V lost 4 bases and J 0 bases, leaving 11 bases between the germline ends. The CDR3 runs to 14 residues. CDR1 and CDR2 from the germline V gene are SGHRS and YFSETQ. The CDR3: CASSPAPGSYEQYF. The CDR3, as DNA: TGCGCCAGCAGCCCCGCGCCGGGCTCCTACGAGCAGTACTTC.

This clonotype has a count of ten or more. J is TRBJ1-5 and V is TRBV3-1, with 9 nucleotides matching TRBD1. The CDR3 is 16 amino acids. Trimming took 3 bases from V and 1 from J; bases not matched to a gene: 4. Looked up from germline, CDR1 is LGHDT and CDR2 is YNNKEL (reference sequence). The CDR3 protein is CASSQTGGVSNQPQHF. For the CDR3, the DNA is TGTGCCAGCAGCCAGACAGGGGGAGTCAGCAATCAGCCCCAGCATTTT. The variable domain in full, with the rest retrieved from reference TRBV3-1 and TRBJ1-5, is DTAVSQTPKYLVTQMGNDKSIKCEQNLGHDTMYWYKQDSKKFLKIMFSYNNKELIINETVPNRFSPKSPDKAHLNLHINSLELGDSAVYFCASSQTGGVSNQPQHFGDGTRLSIL.

The rearrangement links TRBV5-1 to TRBJ1-1; D not certain. The germline CDR1 and CDR2 sequences are SGHRS and YFSETQ. This CDR3 contains 14 residues. Trimming left V 4 bases short and J 5 bases short, with 15 bases between. The CDR3 DNA is TGCGCCAGCAGCCTACACAGTCCCACAACTGAAGCTTTCTTT. It encodes CASSLHSPTTEAFF.

The table lists this clonotype with many counts. The V gene is TRBV5-1, the J gene TRBJ2-7; possible D gene TRBD2, 5 bases. V dropped 4 bases and J dropped 6 bases, with 14 bases sitting between them. This CDR3 comprises 13 residues. Germline CDR1 is SGHRS and CDR2 is YFSETQ. In DNA form, the CDR3 reads TGCGCCAGCAGCGCCGGACCCGAGGGCGAGCAGTACTTC. Amino acids: CASSAGPEGEQYF.

This clonotype was seen ten or more times. This chain links TRBV5-6 with TRBJ1-5; D is possibly TRBD1 (6 bases). Deletions cut 1 base from V and 3 bases from J, with 11 bases between. The CDR3 covers 15 residues. Germline V gives CDR1 SGHDT, CDR2 YYEEEE. The CDR3 DNA reads as TGTGCCAGCAGCTTGAAGAACAGGGACAATCAGCCCCAGCATTTT. It translates to CASSLKNRDNQPQHF.

This clonotype was seen ten or more times. J is TRBJ2-2 and V is TRBV20-1; 10 bases agree with TRBD1. Germline V gene lookup returns CDR1 DFQATT and CDR2 SNEGSKA (reference sequence). The CDR3 has 14 amino acids. V lost 6 bases to trimming and J lost 5 bases; unmatched junction nucleotides: 6. The chain's CDR3 is CSAQGQGNTGELFF. The CDR3 DNA follows: TGCAGTGCCCAGGGACAGGGGAATACCGGGGAGCTGTTTTTT.

Remarks on this clonotype: A read error may be the cause here, since a much bigger clone is one base away. The chain couples TRBV11-1 to TRBJ2-7; D not certain. Trimming removed 6 bases from V and 7 bases from J, with 16 bases in between. This CDR3 is built from 13 residues. Germline lookup yields CDR1 SGHAT and CDR2 FQDESV (reference sequence). The CDR3 here is CASSKAAYNEQYF. CDR3 bases: TGTGCCAGCAGTAAGGCAGCCTACAATGAGCAGTACTTC. Using reference TRBV11-1 and TRBJ2-7 for the parts outside the CDR3, the full variable domain is EAEVAQSPRYKITEKSQAVAFWCDPISGHATLYWYRQILGQGPELLVQFQDESVVDDSQLPKDRFSAERLKGVDSTLKIQPAELGDSAMYLCASSKAAYNEQYFGPGTRLTVT.

This clonotype was picked up many times. The genes are TRBV6-2 or TRBV6-3 and TRBJ2-1; 14 bases line up with TRBD2. Germline-derived CDR1 and CDR2 are MNHEY and SVGEGT. This CDR3 comprises 19 residues. Trimming cost V 3 bases and J 4 bases; bases outside gene matches: 11. As DNA, the CDR3 is TGTGCCAGCAGTTATATCCCGACTAGCGGGAGGGCCTTGTACAATGAGCAGTTCTTC. This codes for CASSYIPTSGRALYNEQFF.

This clonotype was detected ten times or more. This chain links TRBV12-5 with TRBJ1-2; a possible D gene is TRBD1 (5 bases). V lost 5 bases to trimming and J lost 4 bases, with 17 bases between them. The CDR3 runs to 15 residues. The germline V gene has CDR1 LGHNT and CDR2 FRNRAP. For the CDR3, the DNA is TGTGCTAGTGGTCTGCTGGGGGTCCGAGGCTATGGCTACACCTTC. Translation: CASGLLGVRGYGYTF. Using reference TRBV12-5 and TRBJ1-2 for the parts outside the CDR3, the full variable domain is DARVTQTPRHKVTEMGQEVTMRCQPILGHNTVFWYRQTMMQGLELLAYFRNRAPLDDSGMPKDRFSAEMPDATLATLKIQPSEPRDSAVYFCASGLLGVRGYGYTFGSGTRLTVV.

This clonotype was counted many times. The J gene is TRBJ2-1, the V gene TRBV5-1, with D perhaps being TRBD1 or TRBD2 (6 bases each). Per the germline V gene, CDR1 is SGHRS and CDR2 is YFSETQ. The V end was cut by 4 bases, the J end by 6 bases, with 14 bases between. CDR3 length: 14 residues. CDR3 loop: CASSPVGGLNEQFF. CDR3 coding DNA: TGCGCCAGCAGCCCGGTAGGGGGGCTCAATGAGCAGTTCTTC.

In its sample, this clonotype was seen many times. This chain joins TRBV2 and TRBJ1-4; the match to TRBD1 covers 7 bases. Losses at the gene ends were 8 bases for V and 4 bases for J; bases not matched to a gene: 7. The germline V gene encodes CDR1 SNHLY and CDR2 FYNNEI. This CDR3 has 14 amino acids. The CDR3: CASRPGTDNEKLFF. The DNA of the CDR3 is TGTGCCAGCCGCCCCGGGACAGATAATGAAAAACTGTTTTTT.

This clonotype showed up just a few times. The V and J genes are TRBV6-2 or TRBV6-3 and TRBJ2-1; D not certain. Germline values: CDR1 MNHEY, CDR2 SVGEGT. The CDR3 extends over 13 amino acids. V dropped 2 bases and J dropped 7 bases, with 9 bases sitting between them. CDR3 sequence: CASSYGFRNEQFF. DNA of the CDR3: TGTGCCAGCAGTTACGGGTTTCGGAATGAGCAGTTCTTC.

This clonotype has at least ten counts. The chain is built from TRBV5-6 and TRBJ2-1; 8 bases line up with TRBD1. CDR3 length equals 15 residues. Germline CDR1 and CDR2: SGHDT and YYEEEE. Trimming took 1 base from V and 9 from J; bases not matched to a gene: 9. In DNA form, the CDR3 reads TGTGCCAGCAGCTTGCAGGGGGCCCCCTTATCTGAGCAGTTCTTC. Its translation is CASSLQGAPLSEQFF. Full variable domain (missing parts from reference TRBV5-6 and TRBJ2-1): DAGVTQSPTHLIKTRGQQVTLRCSPKSGHDTVSWYQQALGQGPQFIFQYYEEEERQRGNFPDRFSGHQFPNYSSELNVNALLLGDSALYLCASSLQGAPLSEQFFGPGTRLTVL.

This clonotype has at least ten counts. The CDR3 nucleotides are TGTGCCAGTAGTATTCTCCCCAGCGGAAACACCGGGGAGCTGTTTTTT. Amino acids: CASSILPSGNTGELFF. The chain combines TRBV19 with TRBJ2-2; possible D gene TRBD2, 5 bases. Trimming left V 3 bases short and J 2 bases short, with 13 bases between. The germline V gene has CDR1 LNHDA and CDR2 SQIVND (reference sequence). The CDR3 runs to 16 residues.

In this sample, this clonotype turned up many times. V is TRBV9 and J is TRBJ2-3; tentatively, D is TRBD1 (5 bases). Germline V CDR1 and CDR2: SGDLS, YYNGEE. Trimming left V 0 bases short and J 5 bases short, with 10 bases between. The CDR3 runs 14 residues. The CDR3 nucleotides read TGTGCCAGCAGCGTAGATAGGGGTAAAGATACGCAGTATTTT. Protein product: CASSVDRGKDTQYF.

This clonotype came up many times. The J gene is TRBJ1-1, the V gene TRBV27; no reliable D call. The V and J ends lost 2 bases and 3 bases respectively, with 13 bases between them. Looked up from germline, CDR1 is MNHEY and CDR2 is SMNVEV (reference sequence). The CDR3 covers 15 residues. In nucleotides, the CDR3 is TGTGCCAGCAGTTTAGGTGGGAGGAGGGACACTGAAGCTTTCTTT. Translation: CASSLGGRRDTEAFF.

This clonotype appeared many times. The genes are TRBV7-9 and TRBJ2-5, with 12 bases aligning to TRBD2. The junction had 16 bases not matched to a gene; V was cut back by 4 bases and J by 4 bases. Per germline, CDR1 SEHNR and CDR2 FQNEAQ (reference sequence). CDR3 length: 19 amino acids. The CDR3 region has the DNA TGTGCCAGCAGCTCCCTAAGACCTGGCCGACTAGCGGGGGCAGAGACCCAGTACTTC. This sequence encodes CASSSLRPGRLAGAETQYF. Full variable domain (missing parts from reference TRBV7-9 and TRBJ2-5): DTGVSQNPRHKITKRGQNVTFRCDPISEHNRLYWYRQTLGQGPEFLTYFQNEAQLEKSRLLSDRFSAERPKGSFSTLEIQRTEQGDSAMYLCASSSLRPGRLAGAETQYFGPGTRLLVL.

This clonotype was seen repeatedly, ten times or more. J is TRBJ2-7 and V is TRBV30, with 8 bases aligning to TRBD1. The CDR3 totals 15 residues. CDR1 and CDR2 (germline): GTSNPN, SVGIG (reference sequence). V lost 2 bases and J lost 0; bases outside the gene matches: 6. This CDR3 is CAWSTRTGSSYEQYF. CDR3 coding DNA: TGTGCCTGGAGTACGCGGACAGGGAGCTCCTACGAGCAGTACTTC.

This clonotype came up many times. V is TRBV3-1 and J is TRBJ1-1, with D possibly matching TRBD1 (6 bases). V lost 6 bases and J 10 bases, leaving 15 bases between the germline ends. The CDR3 is 12 residues long. Germline CDR1 is LGHDT and CDR2 is YNNKEL (reference sequence). The CDR3 sequence is CASRLGQGGAFF. The DNA of the CDR3 is TGTGCCAGCAGACTCGGACAAGGGGGAGCTTTCTTT.

This chain links TRBV14 with TRBJ2-1; 9 bases are shared with TRBD1. The junction had 14 bases not matched to a gene; V was cut back by 4 bases and J by 10 bases. Per germline, CDR1 SGHDN and CDR2 FVKESK. This CDR3 spans 16 amino acids. CDR3 nucleotide sequence: TGTGCCAGCAGCCCCACCGGGACAGGGACCTACGGGGAGCAGTTCTTC. It translates to CASSPTGTGTYGEQFF.

Details on this clonotype: A much larger clonotype is one base distant, so this may be a read error. The gene calls are TRBV6-2 or TRBV6-3 and TRBJ1-5, with 8 bases matching TRBD1. The CDR3 has 15 amino acids. Germline assignment: CDR1 MNHEY and CDR2 SVGEGT. The CDR3 here is CACSTDRAINQPQHF. Here the CDR3 DNA reads TGTGCCTGCAGTACGGACAGGGCAATCAATCAGCCCCAGCATTTT.

The sample holds many counts of this clonotype. J is TRBJ2-1 and V is TRBV30, with TRBD2 matching 7 bases. The CDR3 totals 13 residues. Looked up from germline, CDR1 is GTSNPN and CDR2 is SVGIG (reference sequence). V shed 3 bases, J shed 9 bases, and the junction held 8 bases outside the gene matches. CDR3 sequence (DNA): TGTGCCTGGAGAAGGGAGGGGCCTCGTGAGCAGTTCTTC. Its protein is CAWRREGPREQFF.

This chain joins TRBV27 and TRBJ2-1, with D perhaps matching TRBD2 (6 bases). V was clipped by 3 bases and J by 1 base, with 10 bases between them. CDR3 size: 15 residues. From germline, CDR1 is MNHEY and CDR2 SMNVEV (reference sequence). The CDR3, as DNA: TGTGCCAGCAGTTTGGCGGGGAAATCCTACAATGAGCAGTTCTTC. Residues: CASSLAGKSYNEQFF.

This clonotype occurred once. This chain uses TRBV7-2 with TRBJ1-5; the D is unclear. The CDR3 has 15 amino acids. Germline V lookup: CDR1 SGHTA, CDR2 FQGNSA. V dropped 3 bases and J dropped 0 bases, with 9 bases sitting between them. The CDR3 bases are TGTGCCAGCAGCTTTCGTCACATTAGCAATCAGCCCCAGCATTTT. The encoded protein is CASSFRHISNQPQHF.

This clonotype was observed at least ten times. The chain employs TRBV12-3 or TRBV12-4 and TRBJ1-6; the match to TRBD1 covers 8 bases. V dropped 8 bases and J dropped 8; count of bases not matched to a gene: 11. The CDR3 extends over 15 amino acids. The CDR3, as DNA: TGTGCCAGCCTCGGGCCGGGGACAGGTGATTCACCCCTCCACTTT. The encoded protein is CASLGPGTGDSPLHF.

At least ten counts were recorded for this clonotype. V is TRBV7-9 and J is TRBJ2-7; D perhaps matches TRBD2 (6 bases). V shed 6 bases and J shed 3 bases, with 12 bases lying between them. CDR3 length equals 13 residues. Germline loops: CDR1 SEHNR, CDR2 FQNEAQ (reference sequence). The CDR3 coding sequence is TGTGCCAGCAGTCTGGGACTGTTCTACGAGCAGTACTTC. Protein: CASSLGLFYEQYF.